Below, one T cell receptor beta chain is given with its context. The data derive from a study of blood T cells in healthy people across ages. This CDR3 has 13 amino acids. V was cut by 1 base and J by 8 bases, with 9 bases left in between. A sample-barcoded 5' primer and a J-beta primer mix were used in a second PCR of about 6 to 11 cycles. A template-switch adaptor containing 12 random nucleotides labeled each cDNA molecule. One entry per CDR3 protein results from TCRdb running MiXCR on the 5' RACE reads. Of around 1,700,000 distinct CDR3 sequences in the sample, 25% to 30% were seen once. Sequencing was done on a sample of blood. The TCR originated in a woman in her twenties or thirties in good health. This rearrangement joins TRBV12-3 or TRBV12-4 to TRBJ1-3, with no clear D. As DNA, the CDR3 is TGTGCCAGCAGTTTAGGTACCCAGGACACCATATATTTT. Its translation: CASSLGTQDTIYF.